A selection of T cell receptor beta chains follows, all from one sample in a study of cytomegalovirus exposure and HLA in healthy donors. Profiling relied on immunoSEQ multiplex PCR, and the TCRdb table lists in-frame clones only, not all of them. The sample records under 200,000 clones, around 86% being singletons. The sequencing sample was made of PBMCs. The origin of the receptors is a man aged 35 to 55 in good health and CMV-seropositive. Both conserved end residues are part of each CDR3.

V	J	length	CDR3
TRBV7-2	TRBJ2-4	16	CASSLEASGGGSIQYF
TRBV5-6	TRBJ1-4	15	CASRLYGTDNEKLFF
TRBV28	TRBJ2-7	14	CASRTIGTNHEQYF
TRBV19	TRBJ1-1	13	CASSITPGGEAFF
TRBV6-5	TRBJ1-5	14	CASRGQQRNRPQHF
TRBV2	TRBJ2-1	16	CASSERTGGDHNEQFF
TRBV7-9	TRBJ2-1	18	CATAPTSAPRSPSNEQFF
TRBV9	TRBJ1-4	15	CASSVQGTTNEKLFF
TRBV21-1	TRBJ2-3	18	CASSTNKAPSGASDTQYF
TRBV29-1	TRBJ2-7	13	CSAVGTGSEEQYF
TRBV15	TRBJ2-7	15	CATSGPGTGGCEQYF
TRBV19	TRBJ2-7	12	CASSIGRNEQYF
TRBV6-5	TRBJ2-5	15	CASSRSGGASETQYF
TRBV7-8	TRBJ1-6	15	CASSPRTGSNSPLHF
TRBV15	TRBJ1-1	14	CATSHREMNTEAFF
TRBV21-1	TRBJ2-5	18	CASNPLLTDRAPSSDQYF
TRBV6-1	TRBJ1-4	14	CASSPRTGGEKLFF
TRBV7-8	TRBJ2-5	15	CASSLGERSQETQYF
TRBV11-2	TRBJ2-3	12	CASNRGTDTQYF
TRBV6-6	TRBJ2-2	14	CASSEDRRTGELFF
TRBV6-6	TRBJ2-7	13	CASSHQGGYEQYF
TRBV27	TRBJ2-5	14	CASRRSGSQETQYF
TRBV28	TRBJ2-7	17	CASRPPAQGGLFYEQYF
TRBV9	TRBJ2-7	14	CASSVAPTIYEQYF
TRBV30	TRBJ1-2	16	CAWSSRGSPRVYGYTF
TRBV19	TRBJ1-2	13	CASSIAPRGGYTF
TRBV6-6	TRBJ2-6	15	CASGGERSGANVLTF
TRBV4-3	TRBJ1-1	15	CASSQDRPGNTEAFF
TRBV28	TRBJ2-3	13	CASWGQSTDTQYF
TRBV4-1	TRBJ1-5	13	CASSQVGAQPQHF